Each of the 6 T cell receptor beta chains below was sequenced from the same sample in a study of blood T cells in healthy people across ages. Alongside a J-beta primer mix, a sample-barcoded 5' primer served in a second PCR lasting roughly 7 to 11 cycles. TCRdb passed the 5' RACE reads through MiXCR, listing each CDR3 protein once. The sample holds fewer than 900,000 distinct CDR3 sequences, around 36% seen once. What was sequenced was blood. The receptor set was obtained from a man aged 18 to 30 in good health.

V is TRBV12-3 or TRBV12-4 and J is TRBJ1-2, with D perhaps TRBD1 (6 bases). V dropped 5 bases and J dropped 4 bases, with 14 bases sitting between them. CDR3 length: 14 amino acids. The DNA for the CDR3 is TGTGCCAGCAGTCCCGGGACACTCTCCTATGGCTACACCTTC. Protein product: CASSPGTLSYGYTF.

J is TRBJ1-1 and V is TRBV7-2; D gene unclear. This CDR3 contains 14 residues. Looked up from germline, CDR1 is SGHTA and CDR2 is FQGNSA. Deletions cut 2 bases from V and 0 bases from J, with 7 bases between. The CDR3 DNA is TGTGCCAGCAGCTTACAGGAGTTGAACACTGAAGCTTTCTTT. The encoded protein is CASSLQELNTEAFF.

This clonotype came up many times. The chain links TRBV4-2 to TRBJ2-3; D may be TRBD1 (6 bases). The CDR3 consists of 16 residues. Trimming cost V 0 bases and J 3 bases, with 13 bases left between them. Germline V gene sequence: CDR1 LGHNA, CDR2 YNFKEQ. This CDR3 is CASSQEDLQGTDTQYF. CDR3 DNA sequence: TGTGCCAGCAGCCAAGAGGACCTTCAGGGGACAGATACGCAGTATTTT.

V usage is TRBV5-1 and J usage is TRBJ2-1, with a weak D call TRBD1 (6 bases). The V end was cut by 8 bases, the J end by 0 bases, with 15 bases between. The length of the CDR3 is 15 residues. Looked up from germline, CDR1 is SGHRS and CDR2 is YFSETQ. CDR3 sequence reads: CASNWGQNSYNEQFF. The CDR3 coding sequence is TGCGCCAGTAATTGGGGACAAAACTCCTACAATGAGCAGTTCTTC.

The chain combines TRBV12-3 or TRBV12-4 with TRBJ1-5; D unresolved. The V gene lost 7 bases and the J gene lost 7 bases, with 17 bases spanning the gap. This CDR3 has 14 residues. The CDR3 bases are TGTGCCAGCACCGATGACTACGGCGGGCAGCCCCAGCATTTT. As protein: CASTDDYGGQPQHF.

The chain joins TRBV6-5 to TRBJ2-1, with TRBD1 matching over 9 bases. V was clipped by 6 bases and J by 6 bases; unmatched bases: 6. The germline V gene has CDR1 MNHEY and CDR2 SVGAGI. The CDR3 is made up of 14 amino acids. CDR3 residues: CASSAPGQGNEQFF. The CDR3 DNA follows: TGTGCCAGCAGCGCTCCGGGACAGGGCAATGAGCAGTTCTTC.